The rows below give T cell receptor beta chains drawn from one sample of a study of identical twins. One entry per CDR3 protein, called by TCRdb with MiXCR from the 5' RACE reads. The data contain about 520,000 distinct CDR3 sequences, less than 25% of them singletons. This sample also appeared in a second study, on T cells expressing NK-cell markers.

Sequencing was done on a sample of CD4+ T cells sorted from blood. The receptors were gathered from a woman under 30 in good health. The CDR3 runs from the conserved cysteine through the conserved F or W. D genes are given only for firm matches. Expanded clones get a size class; other rows say once, few or many, or leave the size out.

d_gene,abundance,v_gene,j_gene,CDR3aa,CDR3nt
NA,NA,TRBV6-1,TRBJ1-2,CASSSILERDNYGYTF,TGTGCCAGCAGCTCCATCCTGGAGCGGGACAACTATGGCTACACCTTC
NA,many,TRBV9,TRBJ1-2,CADWRGETNYGYTF,TGTGCCGATTGGAGGGGTGAGACTAACTATGGCTACACCTTC
TRBD2,many,TRBV10-3,TRBJ2-1,CASCPTSGGDNEQFF,TGTGCCAGCTGTCCGACTAGCGGGGGGGACAATGAGCAGTTCTTC
NA,NA,TRBV6-6,TRBJ1-2,CASSRQSGGYTF,TGTGCCAGCAGTAGACAAAGTGGCGGTTACACCTTC
TRBD2,many,TRBV5-1,TRBJ2-1,CASSFKAERGGNYNEQFF,TGCGCCAGCAGCTTTAAAGCCGAGCGGGGGGGAAACTACAATGAGCAGTTCTTC
NA,NA,TRBV18,TRBJ2-7,CASSPGVAARGRFYEQYF,TGTGCCAGCTCACCAGGAGTAGCCGCTCGGGGGCGATTCTACGAGCAGTACTTC
TRBD2,NA,TRBV4-3,TRBJ2-1,CASSPRGSIAGGRSEQFF,TGCGCCAGCAGCCCCCGCGGGTCAATAGCGGGAGGGCGTAGTGAGCAGTTCTTC
TRBD2,NA,TRBV10-3,TRBJ2-1,CAIRDPGLGSNEQFF,TGTGCCATCAGAGATCCGGGACTAGGTTCCAATGAGCAGTTCTTC
TRBD1,NA,TRBV15,TRBJ1-5,CATSITGVDQPQHF,TGTGCCACCAGCATAACAGGGGTCGATCAGCCCCAGCATTTT
TRBD1,many,TRBV5-1,TRBJ2-1,CASSGSGQPSYNEQFF,TGCGCCAGCAGCGGGTCGGGACAGCCCTCCTACAATGAGCAGTTCTTC
TRBD2,NA,TRBV30,TRBJ2-2,CAWSPRTASGRSGELFF,TGTGCCTGGAGTCCACGGACGGCAAGCGGGAGATCCGGGGAGCTGTTTTTT
NA,NA,TRBV30,TRBJ2-5,CAWRGFQETQYF,TGTGCCTGGAGGGGGTTCCAAGAGACCCAGTACTTC
NA,NA,TRBV11-2,TRBJ1-3,CASSTVRGARGNTIYF,TGTGCCAGCAGCACCGTGAGGGGGGCGCGAGGAAACACCATATATTTT
NA,few,TRBV7-9,TRBJ2-7,CASSPPGDRLVF,TGTGCCAGCAGCCCCCCGGGCGACAGGCTTGTTTTC
NA,NA,TRBV6-1,TRBJ2-2,CATKILGHLGPGELFF,TGTGCCACCAAGATTTTAGGGCATCTAGGGCCCGGGGAGCTGTTTTTT
TRBD1,NA,TRBV20-1,TRBJ2-1,CSARGQGSYNEQFF,TGCAGTGCTAGAGGACAGGGCTCCTACAATGAGCAGTTCTTC
TRBD1,NA,TRBV5-1,TRBJ1-2,CASSRDRSGYTF,TGCGCCAGCAGCCGGGACAGGTCTGGCTACACCTTC
NA,NA,TRBV20-1,TRBJ2-3,CSASWGITDTQYF,TGCAGTGCTAGTTGGGGTATAACAGATACGCAGTATTTT
NA,few,TRBV19,TRBJ1-1,CAIGNRGEAFF,TGTGCCATCGGCAACCGGGGAGAAGCTTTCTTT
TRBD2,NA,TRBV5-1,TRBJ2-1,CASSLPRLAGERNEQFF,TGCGCCAGCAGCCTCCCCAGACTAGCGGGAGAACGCAATGAGCAGTTCTTC
NA,few,TRBV20-1,TRBJ1-1,CSARASSHGAFF,TGCAGTGCTAGAGCTTCCTCTCATGGAGCTTTCTTT
NA,few,TRBV12-5,TRBJ2-7,CASGLVGTLREQYF,TGTGCTAGTGGTTTGGTTGGTACCCTCCGCGAGCAGTACTTC
NA,NA,TRBV6-5,TRBJ1-6,CASSYSIRGNSPLHF,TGTGCCAGCAGTTACTCGATCCGGGGGAACTCACCCCTCCACTTT
NA,NA,TRBV6-4,TRBJ2-2,CASSPRDLDTGELFF,TGTGCCAGCAGCCCCCGTGATTTGGACACCGGGGAGCTGTTTTTT
TRBD2,few,TRBV20-1,TRBJ2-1,CSARSGRSYNEQFF,TGCAGTGCCCGTAGCGGGAGGTCCTACAATGAGCAGTTCTTC
TRBD1,NA,TRBV6-5,TRBJ2-1,CASQGARDEQFF,TGTGCCAGCCAGGGGGCCCGAGATGAGCAGTTCTTC
TRBD2,few,TRBV27,TRBJ2-1,CASSRRAGYNEQFF,TGTGCCAGCAGCCGACGAGCGGGATACAATGAGCAGTTCTTC